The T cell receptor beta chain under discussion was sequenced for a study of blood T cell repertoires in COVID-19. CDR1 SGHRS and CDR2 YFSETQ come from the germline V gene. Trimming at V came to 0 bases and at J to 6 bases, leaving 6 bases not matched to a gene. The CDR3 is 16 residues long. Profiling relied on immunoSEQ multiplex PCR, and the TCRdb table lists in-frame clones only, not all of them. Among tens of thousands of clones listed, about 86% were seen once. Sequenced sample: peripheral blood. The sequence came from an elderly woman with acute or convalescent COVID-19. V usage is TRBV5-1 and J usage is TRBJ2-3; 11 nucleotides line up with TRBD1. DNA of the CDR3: TGCGCCAGCAGCTTGGTAGGGACAGGGGGTGCGGATACGCAGTATTTT. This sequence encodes CASSLVGTGGADTQYF.